This T cell receptor beta chain was sequenced in a study of blood T cell repertoires in COVID-19. Across the whole study: PBMCs, B-cell-depleted T cells, or T cells were the source of the cDNA or gDNA that made up the material.

The CDR3 has 14 residues. V shed 4 bases and J shed 5 bases, with 15 bases lying between them. Looked up from germline, CDR1 is SGHNT and CDR2 is YYREEE (reference sequence). Some clones are missing from TCRdb's copy, which holds only in-frame ones; the method was immunoSEQ multiplex PCR. The sample lists hundreds of thousands of clones, roughly 92% occurring once. This TCR derives from a man between 60 and 75 years old with COVID-19, enrolled during active disease. The sequenced sample was peripheral blood. This rearrangement joins TRBV5-4 to TRBJ1-2; D gene ambiguous. The CDR3, as DNA: TGTGCCAGCAGCCCCCCGGGAAAGATTTATGGCTACACCTTC. It is translated as CASSPPGKIYGYTF. Complete variable domain (other parts from reference TRBV5-4 and TRBJ1-2): ETGVTQSPTHLIKTRGQQVTLRCSSQSGHNTVSWYQQALGQGPQFIFQYYREEENGRGNFPPRFSGLQFPNYSSELNVNALELDDSALYLCASSPPGKIYGYTFGSGTRLTVV.